By share of the sample, the clone carrying this T cell receptor (beta chain) is large. This beta chain is an unintended read in a library built for alpha chains; its size means little. Unique molecular identifiers tagged every individual TCR cDNA molecule. TCRdb re-analysed the 5' RACE reads in MiXCR, keeping a single row per CDR3 protein. The sample yields approximately 930 distinct CDR3 sequences, around 40% seen once. The sample belongs to a study of spatial heterogeneity in lung cancer. The CDR3 contains 16 residues. CDR1 SNHLY and CDR2 FYNNEI come from the germline V gene. V was trimmed by 2 bases and J by 4 bases, leaving 18 bases between them. The time point: sample taken at primary tumor resection. Without sorting, whole RNA was sequenced from tumor, nontumor lung or frozen PBMC.

V and J are TRBV2 and TRBJ2-7, with D maybe TRBD2 (6 bases). This sequence originates from a male donor with early-stage non-small cell lung cancer. Sequencing was performed on normal lung tissue next to the tumor, taken at surgery. In DNA form, the CDR3 reads TGTGCCAGCAGTGAAAACCGGGACTCCACACTGTACGAGCAGTACTTC. This codes for CASSENRDSTLYEQYF.